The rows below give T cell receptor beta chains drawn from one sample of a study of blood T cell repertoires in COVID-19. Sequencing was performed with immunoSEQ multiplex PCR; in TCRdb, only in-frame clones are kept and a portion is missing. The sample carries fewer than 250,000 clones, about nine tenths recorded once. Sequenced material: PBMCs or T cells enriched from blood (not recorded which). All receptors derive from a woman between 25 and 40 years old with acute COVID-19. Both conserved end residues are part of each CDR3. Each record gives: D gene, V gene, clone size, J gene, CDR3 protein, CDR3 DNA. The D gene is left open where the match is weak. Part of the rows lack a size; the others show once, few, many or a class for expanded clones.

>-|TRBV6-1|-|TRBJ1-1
CASSEMGWEPNTEAFF
TGTGCCAGCAGTGAAATGGGTTGGGAGCCGAACACTGAAGCTTTCTTT
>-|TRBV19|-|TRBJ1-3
CATRRVPSGNTIYF
TGTGCCACAAGAAGAGTCCCGTCTGGAAACACCATATATTTT
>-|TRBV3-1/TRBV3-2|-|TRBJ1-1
CASSQGIGGANTEAFF
TGTGCCAGCAGCCAAGGAATTGGAGGGGCAAACACTGAAGCTTTCTTT
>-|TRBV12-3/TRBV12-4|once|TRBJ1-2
CASSPTGKYGYTF
TGTGCCAGCAGTCCCACAGGGAAGTACGGCTACACCTTC
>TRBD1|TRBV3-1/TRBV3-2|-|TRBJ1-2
CASSWDRETYGYTF
TGTGCCAGCAGCTGGGACAGGGAAACTTATGGCTACACCTTC
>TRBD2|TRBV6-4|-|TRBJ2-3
CASSPFGGGSTDTQYF
TGTGCCAGCAGCCCTTTCGGGGGGGGGAGCACAGATACGCAGTATTTT
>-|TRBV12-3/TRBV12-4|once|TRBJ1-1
CASSLERNTEAFF
TGTGCCAGCAGTTTGGAGAGGAACACTGAAGCTTTCTTT
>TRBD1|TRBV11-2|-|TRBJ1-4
CASRSAGGYEKLFF
TGTGCCAGCAGGTCTGCAGGGGGCTATGAAAAACTGTTTTTT
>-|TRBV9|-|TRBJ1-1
CASTQGAGNTEAFF
TGTGCCAGCACTCAAGGGGCAGGGAACACTGAAGCTTTCTTT
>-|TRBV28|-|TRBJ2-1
CASSKPGHREQFF
TGTGCCAGCAGTAAACCGGGACATCGTGAGCAGTTCTTC
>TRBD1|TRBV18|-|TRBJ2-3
CASSPDRAPTDTQYF
TGTGCCAGCTCTCCGGACAGGGCACCCACAGATACGCAGTATTTT
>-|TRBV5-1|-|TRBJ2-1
CASKAITSYNEQFF
TGCGCCAGCAAAGCGATCACCTCCTACAATGAGCAGTTCTTC
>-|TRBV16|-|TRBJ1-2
CASSQFLRAGGRNYGYTF
TGTGCCAGCAGCCAATTCCTACGCGCCGGGGGGCGCAACTATGGCTACACCTTC
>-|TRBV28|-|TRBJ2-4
CASSEGVLAKNIQYF
TGTGCCAGCAGTGAGGGAGTGTTAGCCAAAAACATTCAGTACTTC
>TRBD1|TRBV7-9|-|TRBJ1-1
CASSLRQGTGAFF
TGTGCCAGCAGCTTAAGACAGGGGACGGGAGCTTTCTTT
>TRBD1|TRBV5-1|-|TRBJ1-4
CASSLGTGVEKLFF
TGCGCCAGCAGCTTAGGGACAGGGGTCGAAAAACTGTTTTTT
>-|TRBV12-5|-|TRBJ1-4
CASGPRETNEKLFF
TGTGCTAGTGGCCCGAGGGAGACTAATGAAAAACTGTTTTTT
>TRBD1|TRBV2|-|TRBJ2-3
CASSVGTGDTQYF
TGTGCCAGCAGTGTTGGGACAGGGGATACGCAGTATTTT
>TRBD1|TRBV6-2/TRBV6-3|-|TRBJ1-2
CASSPWTGGRYGYTF
TGTGCCAGCAGTCCGTGGACAGGGGGCCGGTATGGCTACACCTTC
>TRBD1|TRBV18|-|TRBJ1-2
CASSPLMGQGFNGYTF
TGTGCCAGCTCACCGCTGATGGGACAGGGTTTCAATGGCTACACCTTC
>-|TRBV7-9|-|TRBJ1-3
CASTLGGRSSGNTIYF
TGTGCCAGCACCCTGGGGGGACGGAGCTCTGGAAACACCATATATTTT
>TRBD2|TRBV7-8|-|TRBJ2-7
CASSPRAGGYSYEQYF
TGTGCCAGCAGTCCCCGAGCGGGGGGCTACTCCTACGAGCAGTACTTC
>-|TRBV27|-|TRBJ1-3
CASRPQGTGNTIYF
TGTGCCAGCAGACCCCAGGGTACTGGAAACACCATATATTTT
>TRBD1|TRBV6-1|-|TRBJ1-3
CASSAGTGFVSGNTIYF
TGTGCCAGCAGTGCTGGGACAGGGTTCGTTTCTGGAAACACCATATATTTT
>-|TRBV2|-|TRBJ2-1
CASREETHSEQFF
TGTGCCAGCAGGGAGGAGACACACAGTGAGCAGTTCTTC
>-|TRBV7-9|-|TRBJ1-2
CASSPREIRGYGYTF
TGTGCCAGCAGCCCGAGGGAGATCAGAGGCTATGGCTACACCTTC
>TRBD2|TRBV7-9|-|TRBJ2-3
CASSPSGGAITDTQYF
TGTGCCAGCAGCCCTAGCGGGGGGGCCATCACAGATACGCAGTATTTT
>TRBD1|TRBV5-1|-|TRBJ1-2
CASSKADRNYGYTF
TGCGCCAGCAGCAAGGCGGACAGGAACTATGGCTACACCTTC